The 9 T cell receptor beta chains listed next were all sequenced from one sample in a study of T cells after yellow fever vaccination. In TCRdb, the 5' RACE reads were re-called with MiXCR into one record per CDR3 protein. The sample carries a few hundred thousand distinct CDR3 sequences, 8.7% recorded once. Sequences were derived from PBMCs, sampled on the day of the first yellow fever vaccination. These receptor sequences come from a man between 18 and 29 years old who received the YFV17D yellow fever vaccine.

A few counts support this clonotype. The V and J genes are TRBV12-3 or TRBV12-4 and TRBJ1-1; 7 bases are shared with TRBD1. The length of the CDR3 is 15 residues. Losses at the gene ends were 0 bases for V and 0 bases for J; bases not matched to a gene: 1. The CDR3 DNA reads TGTGCCAGCAGTTTAGCGGGACAGATGAACACTGAAGCTTTCTTT. Amino acid sequence: CASSLAGQMNTEAFF.

This clonotype turned up a few times. The gene calls are TRBV6-1 and TRBJ1-2; no definite D call. V was cut by 0 bases and J by 4 bases, with 9 bases left in between. This CDR3 is 14 amino acids long. Germline CDR1 and CDR2: MNHNS and SASEGT. CDR3 in DNA: TGTGCCAGCAGTGAAGCCCTCCAGGCCTATGGCTACACCTTC. Amino acid sequence: CASSEALQAYGYTF.

This clonotype was seen a few times. The V and J genes are TRBV6-1 and TRBJ1-2; 7 bases align to TRBD1. The CDR3 length is 14 residues. V shed 7 bases, J shed 0 bases, and the junction held 5 bases outside the gene matches. Germline V gives CDR1 MNHNS, CDR2 SASEGT. CDR3 DNA sequence: TGTGCCAGCAATCAGGGGACAGCTAACTATGGCTACACCTTC. The encoded protein is CASNQGTANYGYTF.

At least ten counts were recorded for this clonotype. The rearrangement uses TRBV6-6 and TRBJ2-1, with a possible D match to TRBD2 (6 bases). Germline V CDR1 and CDR2: MNHNY, SVGAGI (reference sequence). This CDR3 is built from 13 residues. With 6 bases removed from V and 3 bases from J, the gap between germline ends came to 9 bases. CDR3 sequence reads: CASSWTNYNEQFF. The CDR3 DNA sequence: TGTGCCAGCAGCTGGACTAACTACAATGAGCAGTTCTTC.

This clonotype was counted between two and nine times. The chain employs TRBV27 and TRBJ2-7; D might be TRBD1 (6 bases). The germline V gene has CDR1 MNHEY and CDR2 SMNVEV (reference sequence). V gave up 8 bases and J gave up 1 base, with 12 bases separating them. The CDR3 runs to 13 residues. Written as DNA, the CDR3 is TGTGCCAGCTCCGGACAGAGTTCCTACGAGCAGTACTTC. It codes for CASSGQSSYEQYF.

The V gene is TRBV4-1, the J gene TRBJ1-4; unclear D gene. Between the trimmed V and J ends, which lost 9 bases and 0 bases, there was a span of 17 bases. In germline, CDR1 is MGHRA, CDR2 YSYEKL. This CDR3 has 16 residues. For the CDR3, the DNA is TGCGCCAGTCAGACGGAGGTTTCGGCAACTAATGAAAAACTGTTTTTT. This gives the protein CASQTEVSATNEKLFF.

This clonotype has a handful of counts. The chain is built from TRBV12-3 or TRBV12-4 and TRBJ2-5; a possible D gene is TRBD1 (5 bases). The CDR3 covers 13 residues. Trimming pared 3 bases from V and 10 bases from J, leaving 15 bases between. CDR3 bases: TGTGCCAGCAGTTTGGGGCAGGGCCTGAACCAGTACTTC. This encodes CASSLGQGLNQYF.

This clonotype was counted a few times. The chain joins TRBV19 to TRBJ2-3; D is perhaps TRBD2 (6 bases). CDR1 and CDR2 (germline): LNHDA, SQIVND (reference sequence). V was trimmed by 7 bases and J by 3 bases, leaving 14 bases between them. There are 14 residues in the CDR3. CDR3 residues: CASNPGLMTDTQYF. The CDR3 bases are TGTGCCAGTAACCCGGGACTGATGACAGATACGCAGTATTTT.

CDR3 amino acids: CSVEWRDLGTEAFF. The CDR3 nucleotides read TGCAGCGTTGAGTGGCGGGATTTAGGCACTGAAGCTTTCTTT. The chain employs TRBV29-1 and TRBJ1-1, with unresolved D. The germline V gene has CDR1 SQVTM and CDR2 ANQGSEA. The CDR3 is 14 amino acids. V was cut by 3 bases and J by 4 bases, with 15 bases left in between.